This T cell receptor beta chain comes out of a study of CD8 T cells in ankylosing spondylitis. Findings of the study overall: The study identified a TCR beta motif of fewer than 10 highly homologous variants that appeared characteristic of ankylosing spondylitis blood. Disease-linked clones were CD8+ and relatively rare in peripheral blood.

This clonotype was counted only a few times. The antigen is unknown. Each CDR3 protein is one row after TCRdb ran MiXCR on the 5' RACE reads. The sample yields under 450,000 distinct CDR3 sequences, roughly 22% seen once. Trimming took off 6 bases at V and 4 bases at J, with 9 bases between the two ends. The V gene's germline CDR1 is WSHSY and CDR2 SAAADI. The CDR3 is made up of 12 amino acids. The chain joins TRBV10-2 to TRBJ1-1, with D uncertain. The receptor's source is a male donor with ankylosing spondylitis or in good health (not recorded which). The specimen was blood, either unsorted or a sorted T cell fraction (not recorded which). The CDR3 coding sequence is TGCGCCAGCAGAGCCCCGGGCACTGAAGCTTTCTTT. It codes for CASRAPGTEAFF.